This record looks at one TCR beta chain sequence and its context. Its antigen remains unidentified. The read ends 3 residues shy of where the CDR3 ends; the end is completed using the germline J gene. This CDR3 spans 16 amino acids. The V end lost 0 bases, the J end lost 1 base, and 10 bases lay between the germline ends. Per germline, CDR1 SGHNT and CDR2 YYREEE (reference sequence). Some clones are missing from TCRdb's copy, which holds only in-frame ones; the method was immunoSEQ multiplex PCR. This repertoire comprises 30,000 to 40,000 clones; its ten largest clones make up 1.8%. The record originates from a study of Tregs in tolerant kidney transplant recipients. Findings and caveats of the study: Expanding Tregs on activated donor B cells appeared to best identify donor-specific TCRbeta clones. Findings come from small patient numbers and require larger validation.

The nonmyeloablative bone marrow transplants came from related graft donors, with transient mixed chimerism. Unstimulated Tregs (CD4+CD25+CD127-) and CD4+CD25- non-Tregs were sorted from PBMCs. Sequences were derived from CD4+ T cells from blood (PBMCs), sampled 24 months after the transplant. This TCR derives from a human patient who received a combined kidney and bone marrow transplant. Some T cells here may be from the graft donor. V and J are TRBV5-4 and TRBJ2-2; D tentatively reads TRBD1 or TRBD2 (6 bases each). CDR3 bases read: TGTGCCAGCAGCTTGGATGCGGGACAGAACACCGGGGAG. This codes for CASSLDAGQNTGE. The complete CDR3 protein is CASSLDAGQNTGELFF.